Detailed here is one T cell receptor beta chain. TCRdb re-analysed the RT-PCR reads in MiXCR, keeping a single row per CDR3 protein. Of 900,000 to 1,000,000 distinct CDR3 sequences listed, roughly 17% were seen once; the top ten hold under 6.5%. This sample is drawn from a study of patients and donors after allogeneic stem cell transplantation. This CDR3 has 12 residues. V gave up 6 bases and J gave up 8 bases; unmatched junction bases: 8. Germline lookup yields CDR1 DFQATT and CDR2 SNEGSKA (reference sequence). This rearrangement joins TRBV20-1 to TRBJ1-2; TRBD1 matches 8 bases. The receptor was derived from a human donor who was either an allogeneic HSCT recipient or a stem cell or donor lymphocyte infusion donor (not recorded which). It is not recorded whose cells these are; they may come from a transplant donor. The material sequenced was blood, either unsorted or a sorted T cell fraction (not recorded which). The CDR3 DNA follows: TGCAGTGCCAGGACAGGGACAGGCGGCTACACCTTC. Protein product: CSARTGTGGYTF.